Sequencing of this TCR beta chain was carried out in a study of shared clonotypes between healthy human individuals. Study-wide background: CD4 naive and CD4 memory each took three plates per donor, while CD8 naive took two and CD8 memory one. Study findings and constraints: Against clonotypes common to all four donors, non-shared ones had lower generation probabilities. When naive CD4 clonotypes were compared across a few donors, around 5% were shared.

A word on this clone: Its target is unknown.

Terminally differentiated effector memory CD45RA+ cells were excluded from the naive CD8 cells, which were CD45RO-negative and positively selected for CCR7. In the original analysis: Filtering differed because ImmunoSEQ produced junction-only sequences that carried no quality scores. TCRdb's table, derived via immunoSEQ multiplex PCR, lists solely in-frame clones and lacks some. Clone size and V and J calls were adopted from that table, with D and trimming inferred from the DNA. Of around 1,900,000 clones listed, about 93% were seen once; the top ten hold more than 1.5%. Trimming left V 5 bases short and J 5 bases short, with 15 bases between. This CDR3 spans 14 amino acids. The V gene's germline CDR1 is SEHNR and CDR2 FQNEAQ (reference sequence).

The sequenced sample was naive CD8+ T cells from PBMCs. The sequence derives from a man younger than 35 in good health. Some clones in this sample may be carry-over from other donors' samples. This chain connects TRBV7-9 to TRBJ1-1; possible D gene TRBD1, 5 bases. The CDR3 region has the DNA TGTGCCAGCAGCCCGGGGCCCCCGGCGACTGAAGCTTTCTTT. Its protein is CASSPGPPATEAFF.